These 4 T cell receptor beta chains were sequenced from one sample in a study of metastatic and nonmetastatic thyroid tumors. TCRdb re-called the PCR reads with MiXCR. Among tens of thousands of clones listed, around a sixth were seen once. Before thyroid surgery, none of the patients had received any treatment. The sample comprised tumor tissue. These receptors all come from a female donor with papillary thyroid cancer or a benign thyroid nodule (not recorded which). Some clones in this sample may be carry-over from other donors' samples.

This clone was recorded at least ten times. The rearrangement joins TRBV20-1 to TRBJ2-3, with 11 nucleotides matching TRBD2. Germline loops: CDR1 DFQATT, CDR2 SNEGSKA (reference sequence). The length of the CDR3 is 15 residues. The trim removed 0 bases at V and 9 bases at J, leaving 8 bases unmatched. CDR3 nucleotides: TGCAGTGCTAGAGATGGGACTAGCGGTCCTTCGACGCAGTATTTT. Translated: CSARDGTSGPSTQYF.

This clone has more than one count but fewer than ten. The chain links TRBV6-1 to TRBJ2-7, with D possibly being TRBD1 or TRBD2 (5 bases each). The CDR3 has 16 residues. Germline CDR1 and CDR2: MNHNS and SASEGT. Trimming stripped 6 bases from V and 2 bases from J, with 20 bases between. CDR3 amino acids: CASSGRASWMAYEQYF. The CDR3 region has the DNA TGTGCCAGCAGCGGCAGGGCTAGCTGGATGGCCTACGAGCAGTACTTC.

This clone was detected ten times or more. The same CDR3 is also encoded by other DNA sequences in this sample. The gene calls are TRBV20-1 and TRBJ2-7; D remains unclear. The CDR3 length is 18 residues. Looked up from germline, CDR1 is DFQATT and CDR2 is SNEGSKA (reference sequence). V was trimmed by 0 bases and J by 6 bases, leaving 27 bases between them. The CDR3 spells CSARDMNPNPVYSFEQYF. The CDR3 bases are TGCAGTGCTAGAGACATGAATCCAAACCCGGTCTACTCTTTCGAGCAGTACTTC.

This clone was observed many times. The genes are TRBV11-3 and TRBJ1-5, with a tentative D call TRBD1 (5 bases). This CDR3 is 16 amino acids long. The V end was cut by 5 bases, the J end by 6 bases, with 20 bases between. Germline values: CDR1 SGHNT, CDR2 YENEEA. For the CDR3, the DNA is TGTGCCAGCAGCCCCGTGAAAAGGCTTGGGGGTCAGCCCCAGCATTTT. Translation gives CASSPVKRLGGQPQHF.